The entry that follows covers one T cell receptor beta chain sequence. Its antigen is currently unknown. It was genomic DNA that served as the template for profiling TCR beta VDJ and CDR3. TCRdb passed the reads through MiXCR, listing each CDR3 protein once. The profile shows 100,000 to 120,000 distinct CDR3 sequences, around 53% of them singletons. This sample is part of a study of CD8+CD57+ T cells in acquired aplastic anemia. For the study at large: Sorted CD4+ and CD8+ cells gave a mean 3.2 ug DNA, range 0.2 to 27.4 ug. Findings and caveats of the study: With respect to CD8+ Simpson's diversity, patients and controls did not differ significantly.

Per germline, CDR1 SQVTM and CDR2 ANQGSEA. The CDR3 loop spans 14 amino acids. V was cut by 7 bases and J by 6 bases, with 21 bases left in between. Sequences were obtained from sorted CD4+, CD8+, or CD8+CD57+ T cells (not recorded which) from PBMCs. The chain joins TRBV29-1 to TRBJ1-2; possibly TRBD1 for D (6 bases). The origin of this receptor is a human donor in good health, serving as a control. For the CDR3, the DNA is TGCAGCGGGGCAGGGGATGAAGGCACGGATGGCTACACCTTC. It translates to CSGAGDEGTDGYTF. Using reference TRBV29-1 and TRBJ1-2 for the parts outside the CDR3, the full variable domain is SAVISQKPSRDICQRGTSLTIQCQVDSQVTMMFWYRQQPGQSLTLIATANQGSEATYESGFVIDKFPISRPNLTFSTLTVSNMSPEDSSIYLCSGAGDEGTDGYTFGSGTRLTVV.